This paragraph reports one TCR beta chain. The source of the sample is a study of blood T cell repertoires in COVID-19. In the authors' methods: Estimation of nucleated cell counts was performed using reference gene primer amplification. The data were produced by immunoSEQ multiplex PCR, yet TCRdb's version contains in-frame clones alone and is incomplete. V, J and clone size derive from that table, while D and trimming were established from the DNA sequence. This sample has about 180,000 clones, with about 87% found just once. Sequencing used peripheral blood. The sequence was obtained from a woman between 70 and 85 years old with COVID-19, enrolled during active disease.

CDR3 sequence reads: CASSEARLEKLFF. CDR3 nucleotide sequence: TGTGCCAGCAGTGAAGCGAGGCTAGAAAAACTGTTTTTT. V and J are TRBV2 and TRBJ1-4; D unclear. The CDR3 spans 13 residues. Trimming removed 0 bases from V and 8 bases from J, with 7 bases in between. Germline-derived CDR1 and CDR2 are SNHLY and FYNNEI.